One and the same sample provided the 12 T cell receptor beta chains below, sequenced in a study of blood T cell repertoires in COVID-19. Only in-frame clones appear in the TCRdb table, and some are missing; sequencing was by immunoSEQ multiplex PCR. The sample consists of some 270,000 clones, 65% to 85% of them appearing once. The sequencing input was peripheral blood. These receptors came from a middle-aged woman who had recovered from COVID-19.

The chain carries TRBV11-3 and TRBJ1-1; D is perhaps TRBD1 (5 bases). Germline lookup yields CDR1 SGHNT and CDR2 YENEEA. This CDR3 is built from 14 residues. V dropped 8 bases and J dropped 4 bases, with 17 bases sitting between them. In DNA, the CDR3 is TGTGCCAGCGCGGCAGGGAGGTCGAGCACTGAAGCTTTCTTT. Translating it yields CASAAGRSSTEAFF.

The chain recombines TRBV19 with TRBJ1-4, with D maybe TRBD1 (5 bases). The CDR3 loop spans 15 amino acids. Germline values: CDR1 LNHDA, CDR2 SQIVND (reference sequence). Deletions cut 6 bases from V and 2 bases from J, with 13 bases between. As DNA, the CDR3 is TGTGCCAGTAGAAACCGACAGCAGACTAATGAAAAACTGTTTTTT. Amino acid sequence: CASRNRQQTNEKLFF. Combining the CDR3 with reference TRBV19 and TRBJ1-4 gives the whole variable domain DGGITQSPKYLFRKEGQNVTLSCEQNLNHDAMYWYRQDPGQGLRLIYYSQIVNDFQKGDIAEGYSVSREKKESFPLTVTSAQKNPTAFYLCASRNRQQTNEKLFFGSGTQLSVL.

This clone has a handful of counts. Other DNA sequences in this sample translate to the same CDR3. The chain recombines TRBV29-1 with TRBJ1-1; D might be TRBD1 (5 bases). The CDR3 runs 15 residues. Germline V gene data show CDR1 as SQVTM and CDR2 as ANQGSEA. Trimming cost V 4 bases and J 0 bases, with 15 bases left between them. This CDR3 reads CSVGGGWGMNTEAFF. CDR3 sequence (DNA): TGCAGCGTTGGGGGCGGATGGGGCATGAACACTGAAGCTTTCTTT.

The J gene is TRBJ1-2, the V gene TRBV23-1, with 7 bases fitting TRBD1. TRBV23-1 is identified as an open reading frame with a role that is uncertain. V dropped 2 bases and J dropped 8; count of bases not matched to a gene: 14. The CDR3 has 16 amino acids. The CDR3 is CASSQRALKGAGGYTF. The CDR3 DNA sequence: TGCGCCAGCAGTCAACGGGCCCTAAAGGGGGCTGGGGGCTACACCTTC.

This sequence joins TRBV11-3 and TRBJ1-2, with 8 positions matching TRBD1. CDR3 length: 14 amino acids. Germline V gene lookup returns CDR1 SGHNT and CDR2 YENEEA. Losses at the gene ends were 6 bases for V and 2 bases for J; bases not matched to a gene: 5. CDR3 protein: CASSRTGSNYGYTF. CDR3 in DNA: TGTGCCAGCAGTCGGACAGGGTCCAACTATGGCTACACCTTC. Combining the CDR3 with reference TRBV11-3 and TRBJ1-2 gives the whole variable domain EAGVVQSPRYKIIEKKQPVAFWCNPISGHNTLYWYLQNLGQGPELLIRYENEEAVDDSQLPKDRFSAERLKGVDSTLKIQPAELGDSAVYLCASSRTGSNYGYTFGSGTRLTVV.

With respect to this clone: Mismatch with germline at one junction end may stem from a read error. The chain is built from TRBV6-5 and TRBJ1-1; D perhaps matches TRBD1 (6 bases). Germline CDR1 MNHEY, CDR2 SVGAGI. CDR3 length equals 12 residues. CDR3 protein: CAFGQPYTEAFF. As DNA, the CDR3 is TGCGCGTTCGGACAGCCGTACACTGAAGCTTTCTTT.

About this clone itself: A junction boundary mismatches the germline segment, possibly from a read error. The sample has other DNA sequences that encode this CDR3 too. The chain couples TRBV5-1 to TRBJ1-2, with 9 bases matching TRBD1. Germline V lookup: CDR1 SGHRS, CDR2 YFSETQ. This CDR3 region has 13 residues. For the CDR3, the DNA is TGCGCCAGCAGTTTGGGACAGGGAAACGGCTACACCTTC. Residues: CASSLGQGNGYTF.

This chain joins TRBV15 and TRBJ2-5; the D gene is possibly TRBD2 (5 bases). Germline V gene sequence: CDR1 LNHNV, CDR2 YYDKDF (reference sequence). The V end lost 3 bases, the J end lost 5 bases, and 13 bases lay between the germline ends. The CDR3 has 14 amino acids. Here the CDR3 DNA reads TGTGCCACCAGCAGGTCCGGGAAGTTGGAGACCCAGTACTTC. Translated, it gives CATSRSGKLETQYF.

The chain combines TRBV5-6 with TRBJ1-5, with 9 nucleotides matching TRBD1. V shed 4 bases, J shed 5 bases, and the junction held 10 bases outside the gene matches. Germline V gives CDR1 SGHDT, CDR2 YYEEEE. This CDR3 region has 16 residues. CDR3 sequence (DNA): TGTGCCAGCAGCATACGCGGGACAGGGTCTGATCAGCCCCAGCATTTT. It is translated as CASSIRGTGSDQPQHF.

The chain is built from TRBV6-1 and TRBJ2-5; 9 nucleotides agree with TRBD2. V trimming: 2 bases; J trimming: 9 bases; junction bases outside the gene matches: 13. The CDR3 spans 16 residues. The germline CDR1 and CDR2 sequences are MNHNS and SASEGT. The CDR3 DNA sequence: TGTGCCAGCAGTGAATTTTCTAGCGGGGTTGAGGGGTCCCAGTACTTC. It specifies CASSEFSSGVEGSQYF.

V is TRBV4-2 and J is TRBJ1-2; 8 bases line up with TRBD1. Germline CDR1 reads LGHNA; CDR2 reads YNFKEQ. Germline trimming cut 0 bases from V and 8 bases from J; bases unmatched to any gene: 5. The CDR3 length is 14 residues. In nucleotides, the CDR3 is TGTGCCAGCAGCCAAGAATTGGACAGGGTCGGCTACACCTTC. Protein product: CASSQELDRVGYTF.

This clone showed up just a few times. Germline and junction disagree at one end, which may indicate a read error. V gene TRBV6-5 combines with J gene TRBJ2-7; tentatively, D is TRBD2 (5 bases). Germline values: CDR1 MNHEY, CDR2 SVGAGI. This CDR3 region has 15 residues. The CDR3 sequence is CASRLSNMIIAPLDF. CDR3 coding DNA: TGTGCCAGCAGGTTATCCAATATGATCATAGCGCCGCTTGACTTC.